This T cell receptor (beta chain) was captured in a study of blood T cell repertoires in COVID-19. Looking at the study overall: Samples of COVID-19 (acute and convalescent) were obtained from the United States, Italy and Spain. The analysed material was cDNA or gDNA that came from T cells, B-cell-depleted T cells, or PBMCs.

This CDR3 has 16 residues. CDR1 and CDR2 from the germline V gene are KGHSH and LQKENI. J was trimmed by 5 bases and V by 0 bases; bases with no gene match: 6. The data were produced by immunoSEQ multiplex PCR, yet TCRdb's version contains in-frame clones alone and is incomplete. The profile shows approximately 340,000 clones, 65% to 85% of them singletons. V gene TRBV18 combines with J gene TRBJ2-2, with 7 positions matching TRBD2. This sequence originates from a man aged 25 to 40 with active or convalescent COVID-19. What was sequenced was peripheral blood. The CDR3: CASSPPPGGPTGELFF. The CDR3 DNA reads TGTGCCAGCTCACCACCGCCGGGGGGTCCTACCGGGGAGCTGTTTTTT.